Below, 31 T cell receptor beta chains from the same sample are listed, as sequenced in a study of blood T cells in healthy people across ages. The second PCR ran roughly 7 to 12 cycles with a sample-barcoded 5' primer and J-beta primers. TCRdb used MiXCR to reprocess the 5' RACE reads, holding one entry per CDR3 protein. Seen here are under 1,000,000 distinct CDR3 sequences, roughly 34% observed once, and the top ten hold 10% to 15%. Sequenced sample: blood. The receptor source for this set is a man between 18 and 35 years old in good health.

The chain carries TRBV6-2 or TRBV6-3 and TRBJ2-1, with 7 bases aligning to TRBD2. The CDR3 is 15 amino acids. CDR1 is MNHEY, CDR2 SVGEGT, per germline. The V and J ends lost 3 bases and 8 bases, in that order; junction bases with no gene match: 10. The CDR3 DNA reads TGTGCCAGCAGTTATGGGAGGGGCGGCCGGGATGAGCAGTTCTTC. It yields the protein CASSYGRGGRDEQFF.

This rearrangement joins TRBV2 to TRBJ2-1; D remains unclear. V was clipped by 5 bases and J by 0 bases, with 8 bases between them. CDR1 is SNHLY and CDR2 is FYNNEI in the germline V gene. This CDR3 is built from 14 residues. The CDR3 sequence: CASSSSPSYNEQFF. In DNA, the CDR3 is TGTGCCAGCAGTTCGTCTCCCTCCTACAATGAGCAGTTCTTC.

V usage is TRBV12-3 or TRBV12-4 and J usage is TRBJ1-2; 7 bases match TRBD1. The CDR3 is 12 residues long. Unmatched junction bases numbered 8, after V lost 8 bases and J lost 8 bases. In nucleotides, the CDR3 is TGTGCCAGCGACAGGGCTATCGGGGGCTACACCTTC. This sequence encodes CASDRAIGGYTF.

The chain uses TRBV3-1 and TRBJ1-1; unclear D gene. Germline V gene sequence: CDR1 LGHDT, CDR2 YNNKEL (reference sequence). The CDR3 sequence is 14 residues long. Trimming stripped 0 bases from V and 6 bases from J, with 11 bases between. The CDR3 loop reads CASSQDPRSAEAFF. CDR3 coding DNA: TGTGCCAGCAGCCAAGATCCCAGGAGTGCTGAAGCTTTCTTT.

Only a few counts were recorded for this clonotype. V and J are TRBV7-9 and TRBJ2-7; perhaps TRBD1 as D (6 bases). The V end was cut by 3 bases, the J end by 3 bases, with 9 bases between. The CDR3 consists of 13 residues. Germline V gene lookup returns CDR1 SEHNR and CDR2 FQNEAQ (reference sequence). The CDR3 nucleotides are TGTGCCAGCAGCTTTGAAGGGGGCTACGAGCAGTACTTC. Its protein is CASSFEGGYEQYF.

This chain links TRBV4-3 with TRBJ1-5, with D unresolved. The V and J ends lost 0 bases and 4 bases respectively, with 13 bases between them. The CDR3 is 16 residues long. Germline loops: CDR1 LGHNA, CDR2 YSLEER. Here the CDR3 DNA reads TGCGCCAGCAGCCAAGATACCGGCAACGGGAATCAGCCCCAGCATTTT. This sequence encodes CASSQDTGNGNQPQHF.

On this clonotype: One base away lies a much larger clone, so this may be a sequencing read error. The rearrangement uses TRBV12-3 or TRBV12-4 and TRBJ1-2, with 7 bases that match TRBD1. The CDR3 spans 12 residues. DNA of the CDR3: TGTGCCAGCGGGTCAGGGGGGCATGGCTGCACCTTC. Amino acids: CASGSGGHGCTF.

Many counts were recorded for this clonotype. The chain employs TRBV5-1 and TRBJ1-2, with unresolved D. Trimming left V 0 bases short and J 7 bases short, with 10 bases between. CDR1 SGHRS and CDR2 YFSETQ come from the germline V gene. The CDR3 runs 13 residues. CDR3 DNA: TGCGCCAGCAGCTTGGCCGGGAGGTCTGGCTACACCTTC. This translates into CASSLAGRSGYTF.

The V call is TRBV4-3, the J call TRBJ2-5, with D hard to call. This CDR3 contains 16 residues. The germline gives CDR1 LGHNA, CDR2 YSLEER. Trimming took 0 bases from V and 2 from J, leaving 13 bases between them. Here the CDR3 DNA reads TGCGCCAGCAGCCAAGATCGAGAAGCTATTCAAGAGACCCAGTACTTC. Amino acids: CASSQDREAIQETQYF.

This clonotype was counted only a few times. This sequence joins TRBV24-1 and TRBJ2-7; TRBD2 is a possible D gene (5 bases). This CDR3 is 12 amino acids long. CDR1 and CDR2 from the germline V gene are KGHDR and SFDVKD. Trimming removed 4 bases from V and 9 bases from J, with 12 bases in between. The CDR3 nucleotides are TGTGCCACCAGTGACGGGAATTTGTCGCAGTACTTC. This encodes CATSDGNLSQYF.

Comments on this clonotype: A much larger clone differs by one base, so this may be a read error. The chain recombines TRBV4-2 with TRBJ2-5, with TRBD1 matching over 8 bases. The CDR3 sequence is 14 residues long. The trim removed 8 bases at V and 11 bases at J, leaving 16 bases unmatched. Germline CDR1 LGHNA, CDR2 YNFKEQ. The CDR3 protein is CASGTRTGNNEQYF. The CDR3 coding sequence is TGTGCCAGCGGGACCCGGACAGGGAACAATGAGCAGTACTTC.

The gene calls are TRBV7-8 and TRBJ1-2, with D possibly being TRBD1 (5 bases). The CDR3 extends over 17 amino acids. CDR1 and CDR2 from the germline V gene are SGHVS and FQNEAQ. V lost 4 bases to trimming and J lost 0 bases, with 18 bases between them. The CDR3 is CASSSSSGTFANYGYTF. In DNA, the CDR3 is TGTGCCAGCAGCTCCAGCTCCGGGACCTTCGCTAACTATGGCTACACCTTC.

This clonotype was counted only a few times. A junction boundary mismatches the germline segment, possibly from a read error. The CDR3 loop reads CVSSIGLQGANSTLHF. As DNA, the CDR3 is TGTGTCAGTAGTATAGGCCTGCAGGGGGCCAATTCAACCCTCCACTTT. The chain has TRBV19 and TRBJ1-6; 8 bases are shared with TRBD1. Germline V gives CDR1 LNHDA, CDR2 SQIVND (reference sequence). The CDR3 is made up of 16 amino acids.

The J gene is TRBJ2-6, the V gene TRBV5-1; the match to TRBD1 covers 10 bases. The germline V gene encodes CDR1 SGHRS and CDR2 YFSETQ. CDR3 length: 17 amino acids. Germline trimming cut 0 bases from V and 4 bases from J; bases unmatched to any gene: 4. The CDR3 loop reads CASSLGDRGSGANVLTF. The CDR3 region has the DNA TGCGCCAGCAGCTTGGGGGACAGGGGATCAGGGGCCAACGTCCTGACTTTC.

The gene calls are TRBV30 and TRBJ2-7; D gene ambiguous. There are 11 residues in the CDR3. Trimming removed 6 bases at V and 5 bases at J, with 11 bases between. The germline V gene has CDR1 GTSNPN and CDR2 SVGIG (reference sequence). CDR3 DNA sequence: TGTGCCTGCCGGTCAGGAAACGAGCAGTACTTC. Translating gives CACRSGNEQYF.

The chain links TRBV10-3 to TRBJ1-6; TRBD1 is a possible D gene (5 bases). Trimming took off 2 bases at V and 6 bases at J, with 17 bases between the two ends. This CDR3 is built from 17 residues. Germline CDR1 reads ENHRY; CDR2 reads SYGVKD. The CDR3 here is CAISEALVGGSNSPLHF. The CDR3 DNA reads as TGTGCCATCAGTGAGGCCCTAGTGGGGGGATCTAATTCACCCCTCCACTTT.

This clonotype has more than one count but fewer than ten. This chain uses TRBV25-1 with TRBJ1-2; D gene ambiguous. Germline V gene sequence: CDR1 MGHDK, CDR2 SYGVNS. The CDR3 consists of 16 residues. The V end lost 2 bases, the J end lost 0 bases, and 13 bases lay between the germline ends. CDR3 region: CASSETLREANYGYTF. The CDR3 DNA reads TGTGCCAGCAGTGAAACTCTGAGGGAAGCTAACTATGGCTACACCTTC.

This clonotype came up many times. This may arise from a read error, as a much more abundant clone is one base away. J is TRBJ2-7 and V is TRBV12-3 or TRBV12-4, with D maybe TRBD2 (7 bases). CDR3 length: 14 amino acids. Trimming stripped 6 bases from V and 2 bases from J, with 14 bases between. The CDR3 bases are TGTGCCAGCAGCCCAAGGGGGGGGCCCTACGAGCAGTACTTC. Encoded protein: CASSPRGGPYEQYF.

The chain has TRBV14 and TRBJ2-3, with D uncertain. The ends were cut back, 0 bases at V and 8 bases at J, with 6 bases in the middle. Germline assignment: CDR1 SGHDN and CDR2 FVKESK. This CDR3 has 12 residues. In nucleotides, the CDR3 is TGTGCCAGCAGCCAAGATACTGTTACGCAGTATTTT. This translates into CASSQDTVTQYF.

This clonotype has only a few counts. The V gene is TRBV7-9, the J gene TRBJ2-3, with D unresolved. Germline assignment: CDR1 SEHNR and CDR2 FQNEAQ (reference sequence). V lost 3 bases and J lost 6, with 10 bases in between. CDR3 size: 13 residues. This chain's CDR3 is CASSFTLSDTQYF. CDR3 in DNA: TGTGCCAGCAGCTTTACCTTGTCCGATACGCAGTATTTT.

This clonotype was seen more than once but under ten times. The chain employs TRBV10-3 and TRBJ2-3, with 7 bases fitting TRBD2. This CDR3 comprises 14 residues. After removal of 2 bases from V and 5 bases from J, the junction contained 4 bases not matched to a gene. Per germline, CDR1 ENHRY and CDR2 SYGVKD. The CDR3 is CAISEAGVGDTQYF. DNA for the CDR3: TGTGCCATCAGTGAGGCGGGGGTAGGAGATACGCAGTATTTT.

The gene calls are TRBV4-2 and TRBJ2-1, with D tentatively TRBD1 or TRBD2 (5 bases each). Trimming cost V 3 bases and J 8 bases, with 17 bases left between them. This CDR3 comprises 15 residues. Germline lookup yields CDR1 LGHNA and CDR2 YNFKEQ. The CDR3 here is CASSQTGTTIYEQFF. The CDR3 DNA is TGTGCCAGCAGCCAGACCGGGACCACTATCTATGAGCAGTTCTTC.

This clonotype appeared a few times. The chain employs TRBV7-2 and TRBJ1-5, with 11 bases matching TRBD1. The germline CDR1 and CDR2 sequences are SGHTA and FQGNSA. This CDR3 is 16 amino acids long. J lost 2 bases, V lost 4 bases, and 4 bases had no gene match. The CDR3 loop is CASSYRTGGRNQPQHF. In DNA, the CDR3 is TGTGCCAGCAGCTACCGGACAGGGGGCCGCAATCAGCCCCAGCATTTT. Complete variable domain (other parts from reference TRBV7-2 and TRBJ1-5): GAGVSQSPSNKVTEKGKDVELRCDPISGHTALYWYRQSLGQGLEFLIYFQGNSAPDKSGLPSDRFSAERTGGSVSTLTIQRTQQEDSAVYLCASSYRTGGRNQPQHFGDGTRLSIL.

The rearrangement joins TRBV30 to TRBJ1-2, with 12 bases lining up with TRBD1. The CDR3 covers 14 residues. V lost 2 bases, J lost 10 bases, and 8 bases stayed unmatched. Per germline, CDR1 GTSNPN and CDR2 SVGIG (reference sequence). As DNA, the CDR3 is TGTGCCTGGAGTAGGGACAGGGGGCTCGATAACTACACCTTC. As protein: CAWSRDRGLDNYTF.

The CDR3: CASSAHRGDNEQFF. In nucleotides, the CDR3 is TGTGCCAGCAGTGCACACCGAGGAGACAATGAGCAGTTCTTC. The gene calls are TRBV6-1 and TRBJ2-1; no clear D gene. There are 14 residues in the CDR3. V lost 4 bases and J lost 5, with 12 bases in between. CDR1 is MNHNS and CDR2 is SASEGT in the germline V gene.

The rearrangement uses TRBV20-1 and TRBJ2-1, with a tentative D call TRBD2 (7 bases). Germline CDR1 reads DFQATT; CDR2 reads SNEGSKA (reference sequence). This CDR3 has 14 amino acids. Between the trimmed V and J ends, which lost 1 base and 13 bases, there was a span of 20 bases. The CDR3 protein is CSARAGGGQETQFF. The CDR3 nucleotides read TGCAGTGCTAGAGCGGGGGGCGGCCAAGAGACCCAGTTCTTC.

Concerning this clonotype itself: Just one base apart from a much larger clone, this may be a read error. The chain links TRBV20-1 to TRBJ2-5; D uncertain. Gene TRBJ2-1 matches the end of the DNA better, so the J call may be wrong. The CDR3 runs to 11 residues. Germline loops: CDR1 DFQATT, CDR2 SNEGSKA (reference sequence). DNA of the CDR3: TGCAGTGCTACAAAACAAGAGACCCAGTTCTTC. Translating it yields CSATKQETQFF.

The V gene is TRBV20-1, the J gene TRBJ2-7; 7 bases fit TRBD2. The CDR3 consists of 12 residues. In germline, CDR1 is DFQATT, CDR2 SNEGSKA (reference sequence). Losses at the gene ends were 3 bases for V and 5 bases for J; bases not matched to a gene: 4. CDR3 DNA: TGCAGTGCTAGGCCTAGCGGAGACGAGCAGTACTTC. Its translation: CSARPSGDEQYF.

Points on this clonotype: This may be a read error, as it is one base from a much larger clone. The chain's CDR3 is CNASMQGSYNEQYF. CDR3 DNA: TGCAATGCTAGTATGCAAGGCTCCTACAATGAGCAGTACTTC. The gene calls are TRBV20-1 and TRBJ2-1; the D is unclear. The J call is uncertain, as TRBJ2-7 better fits the DNA end. The CDR3 consists of 14 residues. From germline, CDR1 is DFQATT and CDR2 SNEGSKA (reference sequence).

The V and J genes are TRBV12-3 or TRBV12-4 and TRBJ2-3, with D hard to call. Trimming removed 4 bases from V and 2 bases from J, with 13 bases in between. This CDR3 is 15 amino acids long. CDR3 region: CASSYETPSTDTQYF. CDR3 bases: TGTGCCAGCAGTTACGAGACTCCTTCCACAGATACGCAGTATTTT.

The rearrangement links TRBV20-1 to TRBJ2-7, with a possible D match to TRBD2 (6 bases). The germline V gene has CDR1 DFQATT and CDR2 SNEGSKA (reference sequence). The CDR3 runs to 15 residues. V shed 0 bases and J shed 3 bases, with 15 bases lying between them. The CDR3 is CSARDQRRASYEQYF. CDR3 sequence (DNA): TGCAGTGCTAGAGATCAGAGGAGGGCCAGCTACGAGCAGTACTTC.